This TCR beta chain stems from a study of shared clonotypes between healthy human individuals. Overall study results and limits: Some clonotypes were shared by all four sorted-subset donors, while others were not shared. The non-shared ones had lower generation probabilities than the shared ones. Tissues were not sampled, only blood, and their repertoires likely differ.

The table came from immunoSEQ multiplex PCR; TCRdb's copy has only in-frame clones and leaves some out. The profile shows about 800,000 clones, 96% of them singletons. In the naive CD8 group, cells lacked CD45RO and were positively selected for CCR7, so terminally differentiated effector memory CD45RA+ cells were left out. CDR1 and CDR2 from the germline V gene are MNHEY and SVGAGI. This CDR3 is 13 amino acids long. V dropped 8 bases and J dropped 5; count of bases not matched to a gene: 4. Details on this clone: Its target is not known.

The V gene is TRBV6-5, the J gene TRBJ2-5; 11 positions match TRBD2. Sequencing was performed on naive CD8+ T cells sorted from blood. This TCR derives from a young man in good health. CDR3 in amino acids: CASGASGRETQYF. CDR3 in DNA: TGTGCCAGCGGTGCTAGCGGGAGGGAGACCCAGTACTTC.